The 10 T cell receptor beta chains below all came from one sample that was sequenced in a study of monozygotic twins with inflammatory bowel disease. TCRdb re-analyzed the 5' RACE reads; it lists each CDR3 protein once, without DNA. This table lists 300,000 to 350,000 distinct CDR3 sequences. Specimen: blood. The receptors come from a human donor with ulcerative colitis or Crohn's disease, or a healthy co-twin of an affected twin (not recorded which).

The chain employs TRBV28 and TRBJ1-1; TCRdb names TRBD1, which stays unverified in the absence of DNA. Per the germline V gene, CDR1 is MDHEN and CDR2 is SYDVKM. The CDR3 loop spans 11 amino acids. This chain's CDR3 is CASSWGPKAFF.

This chain uses TRBV29-1 with TRBJ2-5; the D gene TCRdb calls, TRBD1, cannot be checked with no DNA. CDR3 size: 13 residues. Per germline, CDR1 SQVTM and CDR2 ANQGSEA. The CDR3 sequence is CSVTGQEQETQYF.

The chain carries TRBV10-3 and TRBJ1-5. The germline V gene encodes CDR1 ENHRY and CDR2 SYGVKD. The CDR3 covers 14 residues. CDR3 in amino acids: CAISESSGNQPQHF.

This sequence joins TRBV20-1 and TRBJ1-2; TCRdb's D call, TRBD1, is unchecked because there is no DNA. The germline V gene has CDR1 DFQATT and CDR2 SNEGSKA (reference sequence). This CDR3 contains 13 residues. The CDR3 loop reads CSASGTGDYGYTF.

The rearrangement links TRBV5-1 to TRBJ1-5; the TCRdb call, TRBD1, lacks DNA for checking. This CDR3 is 16 amino acids long. Germline V CDR1 and CDR2: SGHRS, YFSETQ. CDR3 residues: CASSLEAGASNQPQHF. Filled out from reference TRBV5-1 and TRBJ1-5, the complete variable domain reads KAGVTQTPRYLIKTRGQQVTLSCSPISGHRSVSWYQQTPGQGLQFLFEYFSETQRNKGNFPGRFSGRQFSNSRSEMNVSTLELGDSALYLCASSLEAGASNQPQHFGDGTRLSIL.

V is TRBV5-1 and J is TRBJ2-7; TCRdb reports TRBD1, a call that lacks DNA to check it against. Germline V CDR1 and CDR2: SGHRS, YFSETQ. The CDR3 spans 15 residues. This chain's CDR3 is CASSFGQPPLREQYF. Based on the CDR3 plus reference TRBV5-1 and TRBJ2-7, the full variable domain is KAGVTQTPRYLIKTRGQQVTLSCSPISGHRSVSWYQQTPGQGLQFLFEYFSETQRNKGNFPGRFSGRQFSNSRSEMNVSTLELGDSALYLCASSFGQPPLREQYFGPGTRLTVT.

The chain employs TRBV12-3 or TRBV12-4 and TRBJ2-2; absent DNA, TCRdb's TRBD2 call cannot be checked. This CDR3 is 15 amino acids long. CDR3 in amino acids: CASRASGSPSGELFF.

J is TRBJ1-2 and V is TRBV29-1; as DNA is missing, the TRBD1 call by TCRdb cannot be tested. Germline CDR1 and CDR2: SQVTM and ANQGSEA. This CDR3 spans 12 amino acids. CDR3 amino acids: CSVVRDSYGYTF.

The gene calls are TRBV10-3 and TRBJ2-3; TCRdb selects TRBD2, and the lack of DNA leaves this call unchecked. This CDR3 spans 16 amino acids. CDR1 and CDR2 (germline): ENHRY, SYGVKD. The CDR3: CAIKEEGGGVKDTQYF.

The chain joins TRBV5-6 to TRBJ2-2; the TCRdb D gene call, TRBD1, has no DNA to confirm it. This CDR3 contains 16 residues. In germline, CDR1 is SGHDT, CDR2 YYEEEE. The CDR3 is CASSLERTGRTGELFF.